This TCR beta chain was observed in a study of TIL therapy for anti-PD-1-resistant metastatic lung cancer. As for the study in general: Patients had a median age of almost 55 years (range 38-75).

The immunoSEQ assay was v3. The method was immunoSEQ multiplex PCR; TCRdb's version includes in-frame clones alone and lacks a portion of them. In the table there are 25,000 to 40,000 clones, about 79% of which are singletons. CDR3 size: 13 residues. CDR1 and CDR2 (germline): SQVTM, ANQGSEA. The germline V and J ends were trimmed by 7 bases and 3 bases, with 13 bases remaining between them. The time point was: pre-treatment sample, taken before nivolumab and TIL therapy. General observations from the study: Infused TIL clonotypes partially replaced the baseline blood repertoire, then decayed over months.

Regarding this clone: The target antigen is unknown.

The sample consisted of blood, taken at baseline. This TCR was sampled from a woman aged 30 to 85 with non-small cell lung cancer. This chain uses TRBV29-1 with TRBJ2-1, with D possibly matching TRBD1 (5 bases). The CDR3 bases are TGCAGCGGGTGCAGGGCCGGCTACAATGAGCAGTTCTTC. Residues: CSGCRAGYNEQFF.